Below, 21 T cell receptor beta chains from the same sample are listed, as sequenced in a study of technical replicates of blood from a handful of donors. Data came from immunoSEQ multiplex PCR; TCRdb stores just in-frame clones and leaves some out. The sample consists of about 83,000 clones, roughly nine tenths of them appearing once. Sequencing used T cells isolated from PBMCs. Receptor source: a human donor in good health.

The chain has TRBV7-9 and TRBJ2-7; no clear D. The ends were cut back, 2 bases at V and 0 bases at J, with 8 bases in the middle. The CDR3 contains 14 residues. CDR1 is SEHNR, CDR2 FQNEAQ, per germline (reference sequence). The DNA of the CDR3 is TGTGCCAGCAGCTTAATATCCTCCTCCTACGAGCAGTACTTC. The encoded protein is CASSLISSSYEQYF.

V is TRBV30 and J is TRBJ1-3; a possible D gene is TRBD1 (6 bases). CDR1 and CDR2 from the germline V gene are GTSNPN and SVGIG (reference sequence). V shed 0 bases and J shed 3 bases, with 6 bases lying between them. The CDR3 consists of 13 residues. CDR3 loop: CAWSVQGGNTIYF. DNA for the CDR3: TGTGCCTGGAGTGTACAGGGTGGAAACACCATATATTTT.

The chain links TRBV30 to TRBJ1-4, with 7 nucleotides matching TRBD1. V lost 8 bases to trimming and J lost 11 bases; unmatched junction nucleotides: 5. The CDR3 loop spans 10 amino acids. Germline assignment: CDR1 GTSNPN and CDR2 SVGIG (reference sequence). The CDR3 DNA reads as TGTGCCATAAAGGGGGCCAAACTGTTTTTT. This encodes CAIKGAKLFF. The whole variable domain, remainder taken from reference TRBV30 and TRBJ1-4, is SQTIHQWPATLVQPVGSPLSLECTVEGTSNPNLYWYRQAAGRGLQLLFYSVGIGQISSEVPQNLSASRPQDRQFILSSKKLLLSDSGFYLCAIKGAKLFFGSGTQLSVL.

The chain links TRBV5-1 to TRBJ1-1, with D perhaps matching TRBD1 (6 bases). CDR3 length equals 15 residues. Trimming took off 1 base at V and 1 base at J, with 11 bases between the two ends. CDR1 is SGHRS, CDR2 YFSETQ, per germline. CDR3: CASSLTGHQNTEAFF. The CDR3, as DNA: TGCGCCAGCAGCTTGACGGGACACCAGAACACTGAAGCTTTCTTT.

The chain carries TRBV2 and TRBJ2-7, with 9 bases lining up with TRBD1. With 7 bases clipped from V and 3 bases from J, the junction kept 16 bases outside the gene matches. The CDR3 has 17 amino acids. Germline V gene sequence: CDR1 SNHLY, CDR2 FYNNEI. CDR3 sequence: CASTRGPSGQGFYEQYF. Written as DNA, the CDR3 is TGTGCCAGCACCCGGGGCCCGTCTGGACAGGGGTTCTACGAGCAGTACTTC.

The chain combines TRBV9 with TRBJ2-1, with D maybe TRBD1 (6 bases). The V and J ends lost 0 bases and 5 bases respectively, with 15 bases between them. There are 16 residues in the CDR3. The germline V gene has CDR1 SGDLS and CDR2 YYNGEE. CDR3 DNA sequence: TGTGCCAGCAGCGTAGGAGGCAGGGGTGTCCACAATGAGCAGTTCTTC. Translated: CASSVGGRGVHNEQFF.

The J gene is TRBJ2-1, the V gene TRBV28; D is uncertain. Trimming shortened V by 7 bases and J by 3 bases, and 7 bases separated the two germline ends. Per the germline V gene, CDR1 is MDHEN and CDR2 is SYDVKM. This CDR3 region has 12 residues. As DNA, the CDR3 is TGTGCCAGCATCACCAGCTACAATGAGCAGTTCTTC. It encodes CASITSYNEQFF.

The rearrangement links TRBV5-1 to TRBJ2-7; a possible D gene is TRBD1 (6 bases). V gave up 4 bases and J gave up 3 bases, with 20 bases separating them. CDR1 is SGHRS and CDR2 is YFSETQ in the germline V gene. The CDR3 is made up of 16 amino acids. The CDR3 nucleotides are TGCGCCAGCAGCATCACATCACAGGGAACCCTCTACGAGCAGTACTTC. Amino acids: CASSITSQGTLYEQYF. The full variable domain, its missing parts supplied by reference TRBV5-1 and TRBJ2-7, is KAGVTQTPRYLIKTRGQQVTLSCSPISGHRSVSWYQQTPGQGLQFLFEYFSETQRNKGNFPGRFSGRQFSNSRSEMNVSTLELGDSALYLCASSITSQGTLYEQYFGPGTRLTVT.

This chain connects TRBV28 to TRBJ1-5, with D possibly being TRBD1 (6 bases). There are 13 residues in the CDR3. Per germline, CDR1 MDHEN and CDR2 SYDVKM. V lost 6 bases and J 10 bases, leaving 16 bases between the germline ends. This CDR3 is CASSLDSLRPQHF. Written as DNA, the CDR3 is TGTGCCAGCAGCCTGGACAGCCTAAGACCCCAGCATTTT.

V gene TRBV9 combines with J gene TRBJ2-5; the match to TRBD1 covers 12 bases. CDR3 length: 15 residues. V trimming: 9 bases; J trimming: 4 bases; junction bases outside the gene matches: 10. Germline CDR1 and CDR2: SGDLS and YYNGEE. Here the CDR3 reads CATSPGTGGGETQYF. CDR3 DNA: TGTGCCACCTCCCCAGGGACAGGGGGCGGAGAGACCCAGTACTTC.

The gene calls are TRBV9 and TRBJ1-2; TRBD1 aligns across 8 bases. V lost 0 bases and J lost 2; bases outside the gene matches: 0. The CDR3 is made up of 14 amino acids. Germline V CDR1 and CDR2: SGDLS, YYNGEE. CDR3 sequence reads: CASSVGTGNYGYTF. The CDR3 DNA follows: TGTGCCAGCAGCGTAGGGACAGGGAACTATGGCTACACCTTC.

V gene TRBV10-3 combines with J gene TRBJ2-1, with TRBD2 matching 8 bases. Per the germline V gene, CDR1 is ENHRY and CDR2 is SYGVKD. V shed 5 bases, J shed 0 bases, and the junction held 3 bases outside the gene matches. This CDR3 contains 15 residues. The CDR3 DNA reads TGTGCCATCAGTAGACTAGCGAGCTCCTACAATGAGCAGTTCTTC. Protein product: CAISRLASSYNEQFF.

Only a few counts were recorded for this clone. The rearrangement links TRBV6-5 to TRBJ2-5; 12 nucleotides match TRBD2. The CDR3 contains 15 residues. J gave up 2 bases and V 6 bases, and 4 bases lay outside the gene matches. CDR1 is MNHEY and CDR2 is SVGAGI in the germline V gene. The CDR3 DNA reads as TGTGCCAGCAGGGGCCTAGCGGGAGGGCAAGAGACCCAGTACTTC. This gives the protein CASRGLAGGQETQYF.

The J gene is TRBJ2-4, the V gene TRBV6-1; 8 positions agree with TRBD1. CDR3 length equals 18 residues. J was trimmed by 6 bases and V by 3 bases; bases with no gene match: 16. CDR1 is MNHNS, CDR2 SASEGT, per germline. This CDR3 is CASSDRQGGRGPGNIQYF. DNA of the CDR3: TGTGCCAGCAGTGACCGACAAGGGGGCAGGGGGCCCGGAAACATTCAGTACTTC.

This chain joins TRBV2 and TRBJ2-1; the D gene is possibly TRBD1 (6 bases). Germline V gene lookup returns CDR1 SNHLY and CDR2 FYNNEI. This CDR3 spans 12 amino acids. Trimming shortened V by 7 bases and J by 9 bases, and 13 bases separated the two germline ends. CDR3 in amino acids: CASIMGAGEQFF. The CDR3 DNA is TGTGCCAGCATAATGGGGGCGGGTGAGCAGTTCTTC.

The chain joins TRBV10-2 to TRBJ1-1; D perhaps matches TRBD1 (6 bases). Trimming left V 8 bases short and J 1 base short, with 11 bases between. Per the germline V gene, CDR1 is WSHSY and CDR2 is SAAADI. This CDR3 has 13 residues. CDR3 nucleotides: TGCGCCAGCTCGGCAGGGGAGAACACTGAAGCTTTCTTT. Amino acid sequence: CASSAGENTEAFF.

This clone is a singleton in its sample. The rearrangement uses TRBV6-5 and TRBJ1-1, with TRBD1 as a possible D gene (6 bases). The V gene's germline CDR1 is MNHEY and CDR2 SVGAGI. V lost 6 bases to trimming and J lost 3 bases, with 14 bases between them. The CDR3 sequence is 14 residues long. DNA for the CDR3: TGTGCCAGCAGGGCCCCGGGACACTACACTGAAGCTTTCTTT. This sequence encodes CASRAPGHYTEAFF.

The chain is built from TRBV9 and TRBJ2-3; 9 bases line up with TRBD2. Looked up from germline, CDR1 is SGDLS and CDR2 is YYNGEE. Germline trimming cut 0 bases from V and 3 bases from J; bases unmatched to any gene: 2. CDR3 length equals 15 residues. The CDR3 DNA sequence: TGTGCCAGCAGCGTAGGGAGCGGGAGGACAGATACGCAGTATTTT. This encodes CASSVGSGRTDTQYF.

The V and J genes are TRBV9 and TRBJ2-1, with 10 bases lining up with TRBD2. The CDR3 covers 17 residues. V lost 2 bases to trimming and J lost 8 bases; unmatched junction nucleotides: 13. The V gene's germline CDR1 is SGDLS and CDR2 YYNGEE. The CDR3 here is CASSVSSSGSRSDEQFF. The CDR3 nucleotides are TGTGCCAGCAGCGTGTCGTCTAGCGGGAGTAGGTCCGATGAGCAGTTCTTC.

The chain couples TRBV11-2 to TRBJ1-2; 7 bases are shared with TRBD1. Losses at the gene ends were 6 bases for V and 9 bases for J; bases not matched to a gene: 13. Per germline, CDR1 SGHAT and CDR2 FQNNGV. The CDR3 covers 14 residues. Written as DNA, the CDR3 is TGTGCCAGCAGTCTAGGGACAGAGGGTAGGCGCTACACCTTC. It is translated as CASSLGTEGRRYTF.

V usage is TRBV14 and J usage is TRBJ2-7, with D perhaps TRBD1 (6 bases). V was shortened by 0 bases and J by 5 bases, with 11 bases between the two germline ends. CDR3 length: 14 residues. Germline V gene lookup returns CDR1 SGHDN and CDR2 FVKESK. CDR3 residues: CASSQDMGADEQYF. As DNA, the CDR3 is TGTGCCAGCAGCCAAGATATGGGGGCGGACGAGCAGTACTTC.